Listed here is a single T cell receptor beta chain. Antigen: not known. The data are from a study of spatial heterogeneity in lung cancer. Findings of the study overall: Tumors with more nonsynonymous mutations had more expanded intratumoral alpha and beta TCRs.

MiXCR was run by TCRdb on the 5' RACE reads, yielding one entry per CDR3 protein. This sample has 2,000 to 3,000 distinct CDR3 sequences, with over 15% found just once. This sample's time point: sample taken at primary tumor resection. Unmatched junction bases numbered 4, after V lost 7 bases and J lost 4 bases. The CDR3 runs to 14 residues. CDR1 and CDR2 from the germline V gene are MDHEN and SYDVKM. V gene TRBV28 combines with J gene TRBJ2-2, with 9 bases fitting TRBD1. The origin of this receptor is a female donor with early-stage non-small cell lung cancer. The specimen was lung tumor tissue, collected at surgery. The CDR3 DNA is TGTGCCAGCATTACAGGGGGCGTCACCGGGGAGCTGTTTTTT. This sequence encodes CASITGGVTGELFF.